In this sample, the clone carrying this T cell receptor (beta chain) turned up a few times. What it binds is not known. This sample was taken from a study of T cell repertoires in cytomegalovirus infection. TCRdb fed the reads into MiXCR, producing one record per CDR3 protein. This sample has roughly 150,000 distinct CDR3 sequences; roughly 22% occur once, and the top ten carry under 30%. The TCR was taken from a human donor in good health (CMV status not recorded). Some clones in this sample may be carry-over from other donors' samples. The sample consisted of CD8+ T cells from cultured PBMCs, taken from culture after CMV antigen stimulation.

CDR3 nucleotide sequence: TGTGCCAGCAGCTTAAATGCAGGCTCCCCCTACAATGAGCAGTTCTTC. Translating gives CASSLNAGSPYNEQFF. The rearrangement joins TRBV7-9 to TRBJ2-1; D is uncertain. Germline CDR1 reads SEHNR; CDR2 reads FQNEAQ (reference sequence). The CDR3 contains 16 residues. V shed 2 bases and J shed 2 bases, with 13 bases lying between them.